The T cell receptor (beta chain) under discussion was sequenced for a study of cytomegalovirus exposure and HLA in healthy donors. Overall study findings and caveats: Specificity of a few CMV-associated chains for CMV antigens was verified in vitro. Cytomegalovirus status, reportedly, was diagnosed with high specificity and sensitivity by the classifier. Clusters of TCRs from the first cohort tended to co-occur in the 90 to 150 validation repertoires (as a later analysis found). According to the study, 160 or so TCR beta chains were cytomegalovirus-associated.

The CDR3 runs to 15 residues. Germline CDR1 reads SGHTA; CDR2 reads FQGNSA. The V end was cut by 1 base, the J end by 1 base, with 10 bases between. The data were produced by immunoSEQ multiplex PCR, yet TCRdb's version contains in-frame clones alone and is incomplete. The sample has fewer than 150,000 clones; around nine tenths are singletons. Details on this clone: Its cognate antigen is unknown.

Sequencing input: PBMCs. The chain recombines TRBV7-2 with TRBJ1-2; D might be TRBD1 (5 bases). This TCR was recovered from a man between 18 and 35 years old in good health and CMV-seropositive. The CDR3 reads CASSLVAGNNYGYTF. CDR3 nucleotide sequence: TGTGCCAGCAGCTTAGTGGCAGGGAATAACTATGGCTACACCTTC. The whole variable domain, filled in from reference TRBV7-2 and TRBJ1-2, reads GAGVSQSPSNKVTEKGKDVELRCDPISGHTALYWYRQSLGQGLEFLIYFQGNSAPDKSGLPSDRFSAERTGGSVSTLTIQRTQQEDSAVYLCASSLVAGNNYGYTFGSGTRLTVV.